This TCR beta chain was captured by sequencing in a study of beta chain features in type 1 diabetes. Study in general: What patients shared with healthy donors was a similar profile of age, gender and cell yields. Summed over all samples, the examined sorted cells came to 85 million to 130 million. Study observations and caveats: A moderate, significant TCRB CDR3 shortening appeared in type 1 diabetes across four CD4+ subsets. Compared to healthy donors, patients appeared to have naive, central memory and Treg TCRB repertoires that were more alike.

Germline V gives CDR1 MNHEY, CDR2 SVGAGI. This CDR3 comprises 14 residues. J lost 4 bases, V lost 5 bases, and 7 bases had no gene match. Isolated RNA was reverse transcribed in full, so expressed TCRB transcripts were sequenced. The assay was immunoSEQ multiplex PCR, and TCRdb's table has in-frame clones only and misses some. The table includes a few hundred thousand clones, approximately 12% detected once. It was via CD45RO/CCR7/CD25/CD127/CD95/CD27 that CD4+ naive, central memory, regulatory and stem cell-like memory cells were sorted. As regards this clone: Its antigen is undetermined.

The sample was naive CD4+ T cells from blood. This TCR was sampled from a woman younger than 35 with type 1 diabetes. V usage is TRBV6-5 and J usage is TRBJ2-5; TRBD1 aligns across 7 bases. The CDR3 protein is CASSPMTGRETQYF. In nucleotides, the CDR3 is TGTGCCAGCAGTCCAATGACAGGGAGAGAGACCCAGTACTTC.